This T cell receptor (beta chain) originates from a study of regulatory T cells in long-lasting Graves disease (dated by TCRdb to about 2021). In terms of the full investigation: In the newly diagnosed Graves' disease group, patients had been taking antithyroid drugs for less than 3 months. Persistent Graves' disease patients were compared with newly diagnosed Graves' disease patients by peripheral blood TCR sequencing and RNA sequencing. The study took place in China and was registered as a clinical trial. A total of about 35 samples underwent TCR sequencing, from about 13 patients with persistent Graves' disease and 20 patients with newly diagnosed Graves' disease.

The CDR3 has 15 amino acids, counting the end cysteine and phenylalanine. CDR3 DNA only is kept here, 45 bases in frame from base 1. V is cut back by 5 bases and J by 3 bases, with 4 bases in the junction unmatched. The time point label on this specimen signifies: newly diagnosed GD, antithyroid drugs for less than 3 months. For both TCR sequencing and RNA sequencing, RNA was extracted from PBMCs using TRIzol. The diagnosis of Graves' disease was made according to American Thyroid Association guidelines. Recruitment of patients was carried out at an endocrinology department in Xi'an, China. Each patient gave about 9.1 milliliters of peripheral blood, collected in an EDTA anticoagulant tube. PBMCs were isolated by Ficoll Paque Plus density gradient separation without further T cell sorting. An Agilent 2100 Bioanalyzer and agarose gel were used to check RNA quality, and a NanoDrop 2000 was used to measure RNA concentration.

The library was prepared using multiplex PCR. TCRdb shows the sequencer as Illumina HiSeq 4000. iRepertoire HTBI primers and Arm-PCR amplification of CDR3 regions were used to construct TCR beta libraries. Gel purification was performed on PCR products prior to sequencing. The paper's processing steps were these. Gene usage analysis of CDR3 amino acid clonotypes relied on the approximately 62 TRBV and over 13 TRBJ segments identified across samples. Filtered high-quality paired reads were merged into contigs using COPE and FqMerger. Contigs were aligned with BLAST to IMGT TRBV, TRBD and TRBJ reference genes, and CDR3 was defined per IMGT. Clonotypes above 0.1% frequency were classified as highly expanded clones. Shannon entropy was used to measure repertoire diversity, and the Gini coefficient was used to measure V-J evenness. Public clonotypes were defined as clonotypes shared by more than one individual. TCRdb applied fastp at Q25 and MiXCR to the public reads, then kept only in-frame beta chains. Rows with a matching CDR3 protein are joined into one entry that keeps the most common DNA and genes. None of the V and J calls come from the authors' own analysis; TCRdb made them. The sample table shows around 400,000 distinct CDR3 sequences, and 15% to 19% are seen once. The top ten constitute approximately 21% of the sample.

As concerns this clonotype: The specificity of this receptor is unknown. Qualities for individual bases were not recorded, and no much larger clone is one base off.

The research as a whole found: Lower TCR Shannon entropy and fewer highly expanded clones were observed in persistent Graves' disease patients than in newly diagnosed patients, which suggested clonal expansion. Peripheral blood alone was examined, since thyroid tissue, which constituted the primary lesion, could not be accessed. Preferential use of TRBV28, TRBJ1-2 and TRBJ2-5 was observed in persistent disease, whereas TRBV20-1 and TRBJ2-1 were favored in newly diagnosed disease. The small sample size was acknowledged by the authors as a limitation that may reduce accuracy. Sequencing and analysis were restricted to the TCR beta chain. More public clonotypes were shared among persistent patients (roughly 3,000) than among newly diagnosed patients (roughly 1,000).

Here the chain combines TRBV12-3 or TRBV12-4 and TRBJ2-2; the junction holds 9 bases that match TRBD1. The source is a female donor with Graves disease. The sequences come from peripheral blood mononuclear cells (PBMCs), collected at new diagnosis, from a patient treated with antithyroid drugs. The CDR3 sequence is CASSTRQGDTGELFF. The DNA reads as follows: TGTGCCAGCAGTACACGACAGGGGGACACCGGGGAGCTGTTTTTT.